This TCR beta chain was captured by sequencing in a study of blood T cell repertoires in COVID-19. CDR1 MGHDK and CDR2 SYGVNS come from the germline V gene. The V gene end was trimmed by 2 bases and the J gene end by 7 bases; junction bases not matched to a gene: 7. The CDR3 has 15 residues. Using immunoSEQ multiplex PCR, the repertoire was profiled, and TCRdb retains in-frame clones only, with some absent. The sample comprises 320,000 or so clones, approximately 88% of which are singletons, and more than 5% rests with the top ten. Cohorts were assigned according to the clinical history that participants reported.

This clonotype was sampled from a man younger than 40 who had recovered from COVID-19. Sequencing was done on a sample of PBMCs or T cells enriched from blood (not recorded which). The V call is TRBV25-1, the J call TRBJ1-4; 7 bases map to TRBD1. CDR3 sequence: CASSEGQESSEKLFF. The DNA of the CDR3 is TGTGCCAGCAGTGAAGGACAGGAAAGCAGTGAAAAACTGTTTTTT.